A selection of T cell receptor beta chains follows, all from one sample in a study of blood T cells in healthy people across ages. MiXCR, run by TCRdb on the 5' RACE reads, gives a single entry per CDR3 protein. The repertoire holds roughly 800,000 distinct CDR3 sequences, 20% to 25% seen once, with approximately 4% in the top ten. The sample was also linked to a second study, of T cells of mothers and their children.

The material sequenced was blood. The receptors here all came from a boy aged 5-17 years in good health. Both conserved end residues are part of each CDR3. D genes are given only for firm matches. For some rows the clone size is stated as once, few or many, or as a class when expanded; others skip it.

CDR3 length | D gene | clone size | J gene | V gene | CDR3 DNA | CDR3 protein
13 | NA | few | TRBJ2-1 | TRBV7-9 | TGTGCCAGCAGCTTGTGGGGACTGGAAGATTGGTACTTC | CASSLWGLEDWYF
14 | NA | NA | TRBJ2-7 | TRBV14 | TGTGCCAGCAGCCACAGGTCATCCTCCTACGAGCAGTACTTC | CASSHRSSSYEQYF
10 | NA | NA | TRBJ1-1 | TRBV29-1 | TGCAGCGTTGGGCCCGAGAAAGCTTTCTTT | CSVGPEKAFF
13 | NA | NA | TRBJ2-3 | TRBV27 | TGTGCCAGCAGTCGCCGGACCACAGATACGCAGTATTTT | CASSRRTTDTQYF
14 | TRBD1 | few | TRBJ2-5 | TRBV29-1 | TGCAGCGTTGACAAGGCAGGGGGCGGGGAGACCCAGTACTTC | CSVDKAGGGETQYF
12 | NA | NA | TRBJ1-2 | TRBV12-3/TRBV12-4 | TGTGCCAGCAGTTACAGGGTCTATGGCTACACCTTC | CASSYRVYGYTF
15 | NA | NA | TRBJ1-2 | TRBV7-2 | TGTGCCAGCAGCTTAGGATCAGGGATGGACTATGGCTACACCTTC | CASSLGSGMDYGYTF
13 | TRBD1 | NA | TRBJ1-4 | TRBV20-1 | TGCAGTGCTAGGGAGACAGGGGCTCAAAAACTGTTTTTT | CSARETGAQKLFF
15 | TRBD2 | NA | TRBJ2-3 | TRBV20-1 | TGCAGTGCTAGAGAAGCGGGAGTGGAGACAGATACGCAGTATTTT | CSAREAGVETDTQYF
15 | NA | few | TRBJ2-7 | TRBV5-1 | TGCGCCAGCAGCTTGGATGGGGCAGTGACTTACGAGCAGTACTTC | CASSLDGAVTYEQYF
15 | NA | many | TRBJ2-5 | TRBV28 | TGTGCCAGCAGTACCGACGGGGCAGCGGAAGAGACCCAGTACTTC | CASSTDGAAEETQYF
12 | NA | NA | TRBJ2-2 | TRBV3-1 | TGTGCCAGCAGCCAGTATCCCGGGGAGCTGTTTTTT | CASSQYPGELFF
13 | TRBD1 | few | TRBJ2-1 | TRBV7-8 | TGTGCCGTCCGGGACAGGGCTTTTCTTGAGCAGTTCTTC | CAVRDRAFLEQFF
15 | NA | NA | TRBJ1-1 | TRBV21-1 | TGTGCCAGCAGCAAAATCACAGCCCGGAACACTGAAGCTCTCTTT | CASSKITARNTEALF
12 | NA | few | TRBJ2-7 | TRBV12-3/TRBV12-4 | TGTGCCAGCAGTTTGGATAGCAACGAGCAGTACTTC | CASSLDSNEQYF
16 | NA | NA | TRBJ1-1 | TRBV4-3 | TGCGCCAGCAGCCAAGATCTTCGGGGGGCGCTCTCTGAAGCTTTCTTT | CASSQDLRGALSEAFF
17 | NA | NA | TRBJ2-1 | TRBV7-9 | TGTGCCAGCAGCTCCTCCATGGGGACTGCCCGCTACAATGAGCAGTTCTTC | CASSSSMGTARYNEQFF